This is a list of T cell receptor beta chains from one sample in a study of beta chain features in type 1 diabetes. Using immunoSEQ multiplex PCR, the repertoire was profiled, and TCRdb retains in-frame clones only, with some absent. Of under 300,000 clones detected, around 21% appear once; the ten largest clones hold less than 0.035%. The sequencing input was naive CD4+ T cells from blood. Receptors were obtained from a woman aged 40 to 50 with type 1 diabetes. Both conserved end residues are part of each CDR3. Each record gives: D gene, J gene, clone size, V gene, CDR3 protein, CDR3 DNA. A D gene is named only where the DNA matches it firmly. Only part of the rows carry a size: once, few, many, or a class if the clone is expanded.

D: .; J: TRBJ1-5; size: few; V: TRBV9; CDR3: CASSGTDDQPQHF; DNA: TGTGCCAGCAGCGGGACAGATGATCAGCCCCAGCATTTT
D: .; J: TRBJ2-3; size: .; V: TRBV6-6; CDR3: CASSSGDTQYF; DNA: TGTGCCAGCAGTTCCGGAGATACGCAGTATTTT
D: TRBD1; J: TRBJ2-1; size: few; V: TRBV7-2; CDR3: CASSSDRGSYNEQFF; DNA: TGTGCCAGCAGCTCGGACAGGGGCTCCTACAATGAGCAGTTCTTC
D: .; J: TRBJ1-2; size: .; V: TRBV6-4; CDR3: CASSAGVNYGYTF; DNA: TGTGCCAGCAGTGCCGGGGTTAACTATGGCTACACCTTC
D: .; J: TRBJ1-1; size: few; V: TRBV7-2; CDR3: CASSRQIDTEAFF; DNA: TGTGCCAGCAGCCGCCAGATCGACACTGAAGCTTTCTTT
D: .; J: TRBJ2-7; size: few; V: TRBV18; CDR3: CASSRSGYEQYF; DNA: TGTGCCAGCTCACGATCCGGCTACGAGCAGTACTTC
D: TRBD1; J: TRBJ1-4; size: .; V: TRBV9; CDR3: CASSVGGTANEKLFF; DNA: TGTGCCAGCAGCGTAGGAGGGACAGCTAATGAAAAACTGTTTTTT
D: TRBD2; J: TRBJ2-7; size: .; V: TRBV7-2; CDR3: CASSPEGLAGAVYF; DNA: TGTGCCAGCAGCCCTGAGGGACTAGCGGGGGCGGTGTACTTC
D: .; J: TRBJ1-1; size: .; V: TRBV27; CDR3: CASSLGGSGNTEAFF; DNA: TGTGCCAGCAGTTTAGGGGGGTCTGGGAACACTGAAGCTTTCTTT
D: TRBD1; J: TRBJ2-3; size: few; V: TRBV7-3; CDR3: CASSIGQGRPDTQYF; DNA: TGTGCCAGCAGTATTGGACAGGGGCGACCAGATACGCAGTATTTT
D: TRBD2; J: TRBJ2-2; size: few; V: TRBV30; CDR3: CAWARYGTGTSDSTGELFF; DNA: TGTGCCTGGGCCCGTTACGGCACGGGGACTAGTGACTCCACCGGGGAGCTGTTTTTT
D: .; J: TRBJ1-1; size: .; V: TRBV18; CDR3: CASSPSLNTEAFF; DNA: TGTGCCAGCTCACCATCTTTGAACACTGAAGCTTTCTTT
D: .; J: TRBJ2-5; size: .; V: TRBV2; CDR3: CASSWTEETQYF; DNA: TGTGCCAGCAGTTGGACAGAAGAGACCCAGTACTTC
D: TRBD2; J: TRBJ2-7; size: .; V: TRBV27; CDR3: CASRLAGAYEQYF; DNA: TGTGCCAGCAGACTAGCGGGGGCCTACGAGCAGTACTTC
D: .; J: TRBJ2-5; size: few; V: TRBV2; CDR3: CASSEGLITSTGETQYF; DNA: TGTGCCAGCAGTGAAGGTCTAATCACTTCTACCGGGGAGACCCAGTACTTC
D: .; J: TRBJ2-1; size: .; V: TRBV5-4; CDR3: CASSPSRQGWFF; DNA: TGTGCCAGCAGCCCATCACGGCAGGGGTGGTTCTTC
D: TRBD2; J: TRBJ2-1; size: few; V: TRBV7-9; CDR3: CASSRTSGIGNEQFF; DNA: TGTGCCAGCAGCCGGACTAGCGGGATAGGAAATGAGCAGTTCTTC
D: .; J: TRBJ1-1; size: few; V: TRBV19; CDR3: CASSIQGVNTEAFF; DNA: TGTGCCAGTAGTATCCAAGGGGTCAACACTGAAGCTTTCTTT
D: TRBD1; J: TRBJ2-2; size: .; V: TRBV30; CDR3: CAWSGGTGITGELFF; DNA: TGTGCCTGGAGTGGGGGGACAGGCATAACCGGGGAGCTGTTTTTT
D: .; J: TRBJ1-2; size: .; V: TRBV30; CDR3: CAWSVSGNYGYTF; DNA: TGTGCCTGGAGTGTAAGCGGTAACTATGGCTACACCTTC
D: TRBD2; J: TRBJ2-3; size: .; V: TRBV7-2; CDR3: CASSLITSAGASTDTQYF; DNA: TGTGCCAGCAGCTTAATTACTAGCGCCGGTGCTAGCACAGATACGCAGTATTTT
D: .; J: TRBJ1-5; size: .; V: TRBV2; CDR3: CASTFLSGDLSNQPQHF; DNA: TGTGCCAGCACCTTTCTCAGCGGGGACCTTAGCAATCAGCCCCAGCATTTT
D: TRBD1; J: TRBJ2-5; size: .; V: TRBV11-3; CDR3: CASSPGQGTSETQYF; DNA: TGTGCCAGCAGCCCCGGACAGGGGACCTCAGAGACCCAGTACTTC
D: TRBD1; J: TRBJ1-1; size: .; V: TRBV7-9; CDR3: CASSPPSTGNEAFF; DNA: TGTGCCAGCAGTCCACCTTCGACAGGGAATGAAGCTTTCTTT
D: .; J: TRBJ2-3; size: few; V: TRBV4-1; CDR3: CASSQSDTQYF; DNA: TGCGCCAGCAGCCAATCGGATACGCAGTATTTT
D: .; J: TRBJ2-1; size: few; V: TRBV28; CDR3: CASSLDEQFF; DNA: TGTGCCAGCAGTCTAGATGAGCAGTTCTTC
D: .; J: TRBJ1-4; size: .; V: TRBV4-1; CDR3: CASSRLGAEEKLFF; DNA: TGCGCCAGCAGCCGCTTAGGGGCCGAGGAAAAACTGTTTTTT
D: .; J: TRBJ1-6; size: .; V: TRBV7-3; CDR3: CASSLGREGSPLHF; DNA: TGTGCCAGCAGCTTAGGAAGGGAGGGTTCACCCCTCCACTTT
D: TRBD1; J: TRBJ2-7; size: .; V: TRBV6-5; CDR3: CASSQGQRYEQYF; DNA: TGTGCCAGCAGTCAGGGACAGCGCTACGAGCAGTACTTC
D: TRBD2; J: TRBJ2-7; size: .; V: TRBV18; CDR3: CASSQREAYEQYF; DNA: TGTGCCAGCTCACAGCGGGAGGCCTACGAGCAGTACTTC
D: .; J: TRBJ1-2; size: few; V: TRBV4-1; CDR3: CASSSGAGDGYTF; DNA: TGCGCCAGCAGCTCAGGGGCGGGGGATGGCTACACCTTC
D: .; J: TRBJ2-1; size: few; V: TRBV27; CDR3: CASSERAGSPVNEQFF; DNA: TGTGCCAGCAGTGAGAGGGCCGGTAGTCCCGTAAATGAGCAGTTCTTC
D: .; J: TRBJ1-5; size: .; V: TRBV4-2; CDR3: CASSQDRGGKGNQPQHF; DNA: TGTGCCAGCAGCCAAGATCGGGGGGGCAAGGGCAATCAGCCCCAGCATTTT
D: TRBD2; J: TRBJ2-3; size: few; V: TRBV19; CDR3: CASSLAGVQHTQYF; DNA: TGTGCCAGTAGTCTAGCGGGGGTGCAACATACGCAGTATTTT
D: .; J: TRBJ2-1; size: .; V: TRBV7-9; CDR3: CASSDGTGEAEQFF; DNA: TGTGCCAGCAGCGACGGGACCGGGGAGGCTGAGCAGTTCTTC
D: .; J: TRBJ2-7; size: few; V: TRBV23-1; CDR3: CASSQSRELHPYEQYF; DNA: TGCGCCAGCAGTCAATCGAGGGAGCTCCACCCCTACGAGCAGTACTTC
D: .; J: TRBJ2-1; size: .; V: TRBV4-3; CDR3: CASSQVVGVNNEQFF; DNA: TGCGCCAGCAGCCAAGTCGTGGGAGTCAATAATGAGCAGTTCTTC
D: .; J: TRBJ1-6; size: few; V: TRBV19; CDR3: CASSIQGFPLHF; DNA: TGTGCCAGTAGTATCCAGGGATTCCCCCTCCACTTT